These T cell receptor beta chains were read from a single sample in a study of T-cell memory formation after mild COVID-19. Via MiXCR, TCRdb re-called the 5' RACE reads, giving one row per CDR3 protein. Among approximately 500,000 distinct CDR3 sequences listed, 25% were seen once. Sequenced: PBMCs or a T cell subset sorted from them (not recorded which). The receptors here all came from an adult woman who had mild COVID-19 (a few samples of this study predate the infection). Cell type and time point are not known. CDR3s leave out the opening cysteine and the closing phenylalanine or tryptophan. Each record gives: CDR3 length, V gene, J gene, D gene, CDR3 protein. A D gene is named only where the DNA matches it firmly.

CDR3 length: 13
V gene: TRBV7-9
J gene: TRBJ2-7
D gene: TRBD2
CDR3 protein: ASSLVSGTRREQY

CDR3 length: 13
V gene: TRBV5-1
J gene: TRBJ2-2
D gene: TRBD1
CDR3 protein: ACRKTGTNTGELF

CDR3 length: 14
V gene: TRBV5-4
J gene: TRBJ1-2
D gene: -
CDR3 protein: ASSPTGAGANYGYT

CDR3 length: 13
V gene: TRBV20-1
J gene: TRBJ2-1
D gene: -
CDR3 protein: SARDGSGTYNEQF

CDR3 length: 10
V gene: TRBV19
J gene: TRBJ1-2
D gene: TRBD1
CDR3 protein: ASVDRGQGYT

CDR3 length: 12
V gene: TRBV12-3/TRBV12-4
J gene: TRBJ1-2
D gene: -
CDR3 protein: ASNFDRLPYGYT

CDR3 length: 12
V gene: TRBV20-1
J gene: TRBJ1-5
D gene: -
CDR3 protein: SAYLSYFIRPQH

CDR3 length: 17
V gene: TRBV11-2
J gene: TRBJ2-2
D gene: -
CDR3 protein: ASSLLAGMSRRYTGELF

CDR3 length: 10
V gene: TRBV12-3/TRBV12-4
J gene: TRBJ1-5
D gene: -
CDR3 protein: ASSPDRRPQH

CDR3 length: 12
V gene: TRBV12-3/TRBV12-4
J gene: TRBJ1-2
D gene: TRBD1
CDR3 protein: ASTPGQGTGGYT

CDR3 length: 14
V gene: TRBV5-1
J gene: TRBJ2-3
D gene: TRBD2
CDR3 protein: ASSLKTSGSTDTQY

CDR3 length: 14
V gene: TRBV30
J gene: TRBJ1-6
D gene: -
CDR3 protein: AWSVKVAGDNSPLH

CDR3 length: 13
V gene: TRBV5-6
J gene: TRBJ1-2
D gene: -
CDR3 protein: ASSLGPRTGHGYT

CDR3 length: 12
V gene: TRBV11-2
J gene: TRBJ2-3
D gene: -
CDR3 protein: ASSSVSFADTQY

CDR3 length: 13
V gene: TRBV6-6
J gene: TRBJ1-2
D gene: -
CDR3 protein: ASSHRAGIGSGYT

CDR3 length: 13
V gene: TRBV15
J gene: TRBJ2-5
D gene: -
CDR3 protein: ATSRERGAVETQY

CDR3 length: 13
V gene: TRBV5-1
J gene: TRBJ2-1
D gene: TRBD2
CDR3 protein: ASSLAAGVEYEQF

CDR3 length: 14
V gene: TRBV11-3
J gene: TRBJ2-1
D gene: -
CDR3 protein: ASSLDLAGADNEQF

CDR3 length: 13
V gene: TRBV5-8
J gene: TRBJ2-3
D gene: -
CDR3 protein: ASSLGDLLTDTQY

CDR3 length: 15
V gene: TRBV12-3/TRBV12-4
J gene: TRBJ2-5
D gene: -
CDR3 protein: ASSFTMYGLGEETQY

CDR3 length: 9
V gene: TRBV4-2
J gene: TRBJ1-2
D gene: -
CDR3 protein: AAYGLGGYT

CDR3 length: 9
V gene: TRBV30
J gene: TRBJ2-7
D gene: -
CDR3 protein: AWSFLNEQY

CDR3 length: 12
V gene: TRBV29-1
J gene: TRBJ2-5
D gene: TRBD2
CDR3 protein: SVRLAGGQETQY

CDR3 length: 13
V gene: TRBV5-1
J gene: TRBJ2-1
D gene: TRBD2
CDR3 protein: ASSFSGGYYNEQF

CDR3 length: 11
V gene: TRBV19
J gene: TRBJ2-7
D gene: TRBD1
CDR3 protein: ASSIQDRAEQY

CDR3 length: 11
V gene: TRBV2
J gene: TRBJ2-3
D gene: TRBD2
CDR3 protein: ASQNSGPDTQY

CDR3 length: 10
V gene: TRBV6-6
J gene: TRBJ2-1
D gene: -
CDR3 protein: ASSPGYDEQF

CDR3 length: 11
V gene: TRBV29-1
J gene: TRBJ2-7
D gene: TRBD2
CDR3 protein: SVLTSGIYEQY

CDR3 length: 14
V gene: TRBV15
J gene: TRBJ2-7
D gene: -
CDR3 protein: ATSRVGVADSYEQY